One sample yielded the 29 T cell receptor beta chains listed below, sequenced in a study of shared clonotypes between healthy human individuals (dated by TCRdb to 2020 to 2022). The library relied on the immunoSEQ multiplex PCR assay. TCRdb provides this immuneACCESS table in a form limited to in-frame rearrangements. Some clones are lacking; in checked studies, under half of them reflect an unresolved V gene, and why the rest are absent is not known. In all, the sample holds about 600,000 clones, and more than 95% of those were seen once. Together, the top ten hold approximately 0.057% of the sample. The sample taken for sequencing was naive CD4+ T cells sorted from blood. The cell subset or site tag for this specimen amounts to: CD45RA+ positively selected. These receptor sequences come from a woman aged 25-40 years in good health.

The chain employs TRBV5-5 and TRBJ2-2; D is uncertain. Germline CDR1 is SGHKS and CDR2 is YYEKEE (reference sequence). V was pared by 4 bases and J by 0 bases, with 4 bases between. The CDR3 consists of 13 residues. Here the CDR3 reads CASSRTNTGELFF. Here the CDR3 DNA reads TGTGCCAGCAGCCGTACGAACACCGGGGAGCTGTTTTTT. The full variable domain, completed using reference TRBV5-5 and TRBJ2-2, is DAGVTQSPTHLIKTRGQQVTLRCSPISGHKSVSWYQQVLGQGPQFIFQYYEKEERGRGNFPDRFSARQFPNYSSELNVNALLLGDSALYLCASSRTNTGELFFGEGSRLTVL.

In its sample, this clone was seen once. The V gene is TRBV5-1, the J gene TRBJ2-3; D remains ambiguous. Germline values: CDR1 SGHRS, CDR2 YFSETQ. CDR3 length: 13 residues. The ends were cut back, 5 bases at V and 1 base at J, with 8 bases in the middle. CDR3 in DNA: TGCGCCAGCAGTCGGGCCCGCACAGATACGCAGTATTTT. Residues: CASSRARTDTQYF.

The CDR3 sequence is CASAELAKNIQYF. The CDR3 DNA sequence: TGTGCCAGCGCAGAGCTCGCCAAAAACATTCAGTACTTC. The chain recombines TRBV6-1 with TRBJ2-4; unclear D gene. The V gene's germline CDR1 is MNHNS and CDR2 SASEGT. This CDR3 comprises 13 residues. V lost 8 bases to trimming and J lost 1 base, with 9 bases between them.

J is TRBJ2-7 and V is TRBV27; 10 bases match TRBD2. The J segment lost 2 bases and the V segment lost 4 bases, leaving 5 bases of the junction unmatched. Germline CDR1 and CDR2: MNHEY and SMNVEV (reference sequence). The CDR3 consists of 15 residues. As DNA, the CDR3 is TGTGCCAGCAGTTACACTAGCGGGACGACCTACGAGCAGTACTTC. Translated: CASSYTSGTTYEQYF.

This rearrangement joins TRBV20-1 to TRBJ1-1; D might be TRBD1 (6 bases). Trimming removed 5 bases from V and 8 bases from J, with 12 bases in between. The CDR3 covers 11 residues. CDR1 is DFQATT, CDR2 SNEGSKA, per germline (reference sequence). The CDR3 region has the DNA TGCAGTGCTGGGGGCTACTTGGAAGCTTTCTTT. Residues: CSAGGYLEAFF.

For the CDR3, the DNA is TGTGCCAGCAGCTCAAGACTAGCATCTTTAGAGACCCAGTACTTC. Protein: CASSSRLASLETQYF. V is TRBV11-2 and J is TRBJ2-5; 7 bases line up with TRBD2. Unmatched junction bases numbered 9, after V lost 4 bases and J lost 4 bases. The CDR3 loop spans 15 amino acids. CDR1 is SGHAT, CDR2 FQNNGV, per germline. The full variable domain, in which reference TRBV11-2 and TRBJ2-5 provide the parts outside the CDR3, is EAGVAQSPRYKIIEKRQSVAFWCNPISGHATLYWYQQILGQGPKLLIQFQNNGVVDDSQLPKDRFSAERLKGVDSTLKIQPAKLEDSAVYLCASSSRLASLETQYFGPGTRLLVL.

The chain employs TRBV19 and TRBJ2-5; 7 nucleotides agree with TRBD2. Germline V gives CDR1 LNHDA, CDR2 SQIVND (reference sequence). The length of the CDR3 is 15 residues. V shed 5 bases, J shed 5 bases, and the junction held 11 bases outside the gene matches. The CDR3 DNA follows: TGTGCCAGTAGTGGGCAGACTAGCCAGTACGAGACCCAGTACTTC. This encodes CASSGQTSQYETQYF.

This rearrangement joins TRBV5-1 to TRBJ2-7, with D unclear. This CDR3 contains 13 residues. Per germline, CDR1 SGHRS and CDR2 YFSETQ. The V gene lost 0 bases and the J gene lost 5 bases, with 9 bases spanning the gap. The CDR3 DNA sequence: TGCGCCAGCAGCTTGGCGTTTACCGACGAGCAGTACTTC. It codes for CASSLAFTDEQYF.

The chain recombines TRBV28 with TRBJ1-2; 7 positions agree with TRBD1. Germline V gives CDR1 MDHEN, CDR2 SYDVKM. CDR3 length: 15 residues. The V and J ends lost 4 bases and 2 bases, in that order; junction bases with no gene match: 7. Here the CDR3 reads CASSWGQTGNYGYTF. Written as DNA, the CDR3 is TGTGCCAGCAGTTGGGGACAGACAGGGAACTATGGCTACACCTTC.

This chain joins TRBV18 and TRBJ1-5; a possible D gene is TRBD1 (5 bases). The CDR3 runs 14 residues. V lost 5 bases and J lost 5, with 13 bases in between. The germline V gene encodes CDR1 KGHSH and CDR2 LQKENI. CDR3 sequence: CASSGAGEDQPQHF. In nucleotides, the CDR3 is TGTGCCAGCTCAGGGGCCGGAGAGGATCAGCCCCAGCATTTT.

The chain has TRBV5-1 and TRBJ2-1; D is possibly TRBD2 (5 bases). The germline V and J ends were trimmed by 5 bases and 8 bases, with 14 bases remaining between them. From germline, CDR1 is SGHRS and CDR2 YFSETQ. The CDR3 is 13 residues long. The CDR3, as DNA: TGCGCCAGCAGGAGTCGGCTAGCCGATGAGCAGTTCTTC. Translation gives CASRSRLADEQFF.

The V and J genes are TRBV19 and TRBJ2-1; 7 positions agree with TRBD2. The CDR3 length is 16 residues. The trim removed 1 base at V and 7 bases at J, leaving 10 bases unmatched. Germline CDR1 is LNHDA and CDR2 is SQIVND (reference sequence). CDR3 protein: CASSIVEGRARNEQFF. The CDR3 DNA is TGTGCCAGTAGTATAGTTGAAGGGAGGGCCCGAAATGAGCAGTTCTTC. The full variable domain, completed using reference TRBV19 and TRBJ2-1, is DGGITQSPKYLFRKEGQNVTLSCEQNLNHDAMYWYRQDPGQGLRLIYYSQIVNDFQKGDIAEGYSVSREKKESFPLTVTSAQKNPTAFYLCASSIVEGRARNEQFFGPGTRLTVL.

DNA for the CDR3: TGTGCCAGCAGACAGGCCACCGGGGAGCTGTTTTTT. Encoded protein: CASRQATGELFF. The genes are TRBV28 and TRBJ2-2, with TRBD1 as a possible D gene (5 bases). This CDR3 region has 12 residues. The germline V and J ends were trimmed by 6 bases and 4 bases, with 6 bases remaining between them. The germline V gene encodes CDR1 MDHEN and CDR2 SYDVKM. The full variable domain, completed using reference TRBV28 and TRBJ2-2, is DVKVTQSSRYLVKRTGEKVFLECVQDMDHENMFWYRQDPGLGLRLIYFSYDVKMKEKGDIPEGYSVSREKKERFSLILESASTNQTSMYLCASRQATGELFFGEGSRLTVL.

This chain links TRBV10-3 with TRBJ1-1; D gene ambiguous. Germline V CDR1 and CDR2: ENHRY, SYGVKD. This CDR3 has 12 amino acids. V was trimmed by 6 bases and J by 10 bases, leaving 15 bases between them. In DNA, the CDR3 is TGTGCCATCAGGGATCAACACGGACCAGCTTTCTTT. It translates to CAIRDQHGPAFF.

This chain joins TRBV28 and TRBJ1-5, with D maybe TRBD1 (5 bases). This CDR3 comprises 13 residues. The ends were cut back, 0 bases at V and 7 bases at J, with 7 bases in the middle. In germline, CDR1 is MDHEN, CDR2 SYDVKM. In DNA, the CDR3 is TGTGCCAGCAGTTTATGGCAGGGCCAGCCCCAGCATTTT. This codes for CASSLWQGQPQHF.

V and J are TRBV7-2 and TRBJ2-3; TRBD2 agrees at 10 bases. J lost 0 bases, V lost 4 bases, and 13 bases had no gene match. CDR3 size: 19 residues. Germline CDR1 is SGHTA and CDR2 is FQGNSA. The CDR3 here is CASSSTHHLAGASTDTQYF. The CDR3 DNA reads TGTGCCAGCAGCTCGACCCACCATCTAGCGGGAGCTAGCACAGATACGCAGTATTTT.

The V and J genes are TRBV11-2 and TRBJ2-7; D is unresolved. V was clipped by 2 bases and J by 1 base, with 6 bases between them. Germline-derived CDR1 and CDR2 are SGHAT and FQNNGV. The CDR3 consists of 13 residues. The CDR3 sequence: CASSLSGSYEQYF. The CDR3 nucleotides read TGTGCCAGCAGCTTATCCGGGTCCTACGAGCAGTACTTC.

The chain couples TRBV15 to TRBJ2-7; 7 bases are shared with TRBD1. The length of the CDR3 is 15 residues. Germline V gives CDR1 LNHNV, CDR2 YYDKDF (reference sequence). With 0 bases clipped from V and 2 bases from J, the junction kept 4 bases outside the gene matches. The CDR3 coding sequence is TGTGCCACCAGCAGAGATCAGGGACAGACCTACGAGCAGTACTTC. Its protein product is CATSRDQGQTYEQYF.

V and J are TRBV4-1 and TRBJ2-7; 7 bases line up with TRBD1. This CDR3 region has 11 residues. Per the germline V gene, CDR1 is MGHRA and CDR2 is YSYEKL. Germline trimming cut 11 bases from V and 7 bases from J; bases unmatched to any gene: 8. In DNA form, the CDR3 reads TGCGCCGGGGACAGCCGAGGTGAGCAGTACTTC. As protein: CAGDSRGEQYF.

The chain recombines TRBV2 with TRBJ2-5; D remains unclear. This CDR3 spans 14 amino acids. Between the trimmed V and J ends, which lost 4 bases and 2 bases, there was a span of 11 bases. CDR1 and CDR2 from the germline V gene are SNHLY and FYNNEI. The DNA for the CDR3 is TGTGCCAGCAGTGTGTTAACAGATCAAGAGACCCAGTACTTC. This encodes CASSVLTDQETQYF.

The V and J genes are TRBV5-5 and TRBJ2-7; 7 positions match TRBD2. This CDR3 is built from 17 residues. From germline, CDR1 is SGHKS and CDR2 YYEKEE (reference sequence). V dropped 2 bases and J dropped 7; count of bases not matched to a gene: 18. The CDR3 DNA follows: TGTGCCAGCAGCTTTTACCTGGGCGGGAGCAGATCTGTTGAGCAGTACTTC. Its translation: CASSFYLGGSRSVEQYF.

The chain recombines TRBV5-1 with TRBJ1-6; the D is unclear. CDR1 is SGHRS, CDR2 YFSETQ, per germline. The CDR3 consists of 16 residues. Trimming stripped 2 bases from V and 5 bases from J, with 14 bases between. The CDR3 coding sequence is TGCGCCAGCAGCTTTGGAGCTGAAAAAGATAATTCACCCCTCCACTTT. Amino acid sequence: CASSFGAEKDNSPLHF. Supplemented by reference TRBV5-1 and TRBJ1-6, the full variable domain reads KAGVTQTPRYLIKTRGQQVTLSCSPISGHRSVSWYQQTPGQGLQFLFEYFSETQRNKGNFPGRFSGRQFSNSRSEMNVSTLELGDSALYLCASSFGAEKDNSPLHFGNGTRLTVT.

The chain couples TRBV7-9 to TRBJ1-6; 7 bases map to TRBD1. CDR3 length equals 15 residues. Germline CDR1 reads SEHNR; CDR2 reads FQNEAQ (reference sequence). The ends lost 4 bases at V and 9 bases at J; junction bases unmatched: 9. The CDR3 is CASSYPGQFGSPLHF. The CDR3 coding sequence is TGTGCCAGCAGCTACCCGGGACAGTTCGGTTCACCCCTCCACTTT.

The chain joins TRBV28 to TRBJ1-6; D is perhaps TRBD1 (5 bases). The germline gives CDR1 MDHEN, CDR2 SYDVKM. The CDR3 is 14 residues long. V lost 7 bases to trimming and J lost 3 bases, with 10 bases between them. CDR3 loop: CASTRQLYNSPLHF. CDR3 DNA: TGTGCCAGCACCCGACAGCTCTATAATTCACCCCTCCACTTT.

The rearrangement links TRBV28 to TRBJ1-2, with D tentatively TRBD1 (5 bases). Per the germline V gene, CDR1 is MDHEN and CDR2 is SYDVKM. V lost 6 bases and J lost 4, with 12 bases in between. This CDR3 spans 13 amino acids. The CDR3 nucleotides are TGTGCCAGCAGCCCCGGGGGGAGCTATGGCTACACCTTC. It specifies CASSPGGSYGYTF.

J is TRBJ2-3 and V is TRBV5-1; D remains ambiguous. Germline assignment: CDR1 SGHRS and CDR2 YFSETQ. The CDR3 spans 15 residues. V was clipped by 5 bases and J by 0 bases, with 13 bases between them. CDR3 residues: CASREGRASTDTQYF. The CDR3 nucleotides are TGCGCCAGCAGGGAAGGTCGGGCGAGCACAGATACGCAGTATTTT. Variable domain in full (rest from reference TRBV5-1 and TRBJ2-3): KAGVTQTPRYLIKTRGQQVTLSCSPISGHRSVSWYQQTPGQGLQFLFEYFSETQRNKGNFPGRFSGRQFSNSRSEMNVSTLELGDSALYLCASREGRASTDTQYFGPGTRLTVL.

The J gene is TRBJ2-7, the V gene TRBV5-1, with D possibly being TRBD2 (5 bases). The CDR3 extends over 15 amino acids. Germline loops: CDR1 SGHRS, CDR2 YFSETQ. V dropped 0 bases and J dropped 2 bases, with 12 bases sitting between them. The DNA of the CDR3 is TGCGCCAGCAGCTTGGGTGGGGAGAGGGCCTACGAGCAGTACTTC. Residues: CASSLGGERAYEQYF.

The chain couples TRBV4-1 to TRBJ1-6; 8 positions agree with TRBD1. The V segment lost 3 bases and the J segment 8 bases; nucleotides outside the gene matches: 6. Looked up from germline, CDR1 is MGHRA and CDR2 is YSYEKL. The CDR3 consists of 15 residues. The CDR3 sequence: CASSHHDRGDSPLHF. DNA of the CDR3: TGCGCCAGCAGCCATCACGACAGGGGAGATTCACCCCTCCACTTT.

The DNA of the CDR3 is TGTGCCAGCAGTTACTCGACCTCGCGCATCTGGGAAGCTTTCTTT. Protein sequence: CASSYSTSRIWEAFF. V gene TRBV6-5 combines with J gene TRBJ1-1; D unclear. Trimming removed 0 bases at V and 8 bases at J, with 16 bases between. The CDR3 has 15 residues. Germline lookup yields CDR1 MNHEY and CDR2 SVGAGI.